These 30 T cell receptor beta chains were all obtained from the same sample, sequenced in a study of OX40 agonist ivuxolimab in advanced cancers. Assay: immunoSEQ multiplex PCR; the TCRdb copy retains only in-frame clones and omits some. Among roughly 67,000 clones listed, 88% were seen once. The source was CD4+ or CD8+ T cells sorted from blood, collected in a trial of the OX40 agonist ivuxolimab. Receptors originate from an adult with an advanced solid tumor such as melanoma, head and neck, liver or kidney cancer.

This chain joins TRBV6-1 and TRBJ2-1, with TRBD1 identical over 7 bases. This CDR3 has 15 amino acids. J gave up 2 bases and V 4 bases, and 5 bases lay outside the gene matches. Germline values: CDR1 MNHNS, CDR2 SASEGT. The CDR3 DNA follows: TGTGCCAGCAGTGTCGACAGGGCGGCCTACAATGAGCAGTTCTTC. Encoded protein: CASSVDRAAYNEQFF.

This sequence joins TRBV30 and TRBJ1-2; tentatively, D is TRBD1 (5 bases). The V end lost 5 bases, the J end lost 3 bases, and 13 bases lay between the germline ends. The CDR3 has 13 amino acids. Germline lookup yields CDR1 GTSNPN and CDR2 SVGIG (reference sequence). CDR3 coding DNA: TGTGCCTGGCTTATAAGGGGAGACTATGGCTACACCTTC. It codes for CAWLIRGDYGYTF.

The chain employs TRBV5-5 and TRBJ1-4; TRBD1 is a possible D gene (6 bases). This CDR3 is built from 18 residues. From germline, CDR1 is SGHKS and CDR2 YYEKEE (reference sequence). Trimming took 3 bases from V and 0 from J, leaving 18 bases between them. CDR3 amino acids: CASSSAGGISATNEKLFF. The CDR3, as DNA: TGTGCCAGCAGCTCAGCCGGGGGCATCTCCGCAACTAATGAAAAACTGTTTTTT.

This clone was counted only a few times. The rearrangement joins TRBV11-3 to TRBJ2-7; 13 bases match TRBD2. CDR1 is SGHNT, CDR2 YENEEA, per germline. The CDR3 consists of 15 residues. Unmatched junction bases numbered 7, after V lost 5 bases and J lost 6 bases. The CDR3, as DNA: TGTGCCAGCAGCCGCCGGACTAGCGGGGGAGGCGAGCAGTACTTC. Translating gives CASSRRTSGGGEQYF.

V gene TRBV2 combines with J gene TRBJ1-2; D gene unclear. Germline CDR1 and CDR2: SNHLY and FYNNEI. V was shortened by 1 base and J by 4 bases, with 13 bases between the two germline ends. The CDR3 is made up of 15 amino acids. The CDR3 protein is CASSEGEALVYGYTF. The CDR3 coding sequence is TGTGCCAGCAGTGAAGGGGAGGCTCTCGTCTATGGCTACACCTTC.

This clone was detected a few times. The chain has TRBV2 and TRBJ2-3, with 16 bases aligning to TRBD2. Germline CDR1 SNHLY, CDR2 FYNNEI. Trimming at V came to 7 bases and at J to 7 bases, leaving 5 bases not matched to a gene. This CDR3 region has 15 residues. CDR3 residues: CASIPGLAGGNTQYF. The CDR3 DNA sequence: TGTGCCAGCATTCCGGGACTAGCGGGGGGGAATACGCAGTATTTT.

The genes are TRBV7-2 and TRBJ2-5; 8 bases fit TRBD2. CDR3 length: 15 amino acids. Trimming at V came to 5 bases and at J to 2 bases, leaving 7 bases not matched to a gene. Germline values: CDR1 SGHTA, CDR2 FQGNSA. The CDR3 spells CASSPRLARQETQYF. CDR3 DNA: TGTGCCAGCAGCCCCAGACTAGCGAGACAAGAGACCCAGTACTTC. Full variable domain (missing parts from reference TRBV7-2 and TRBJ2-5): GAGVSQSPSNKVTEKGKDVELRCDPISGHTALYWYRQSLGQGLEFLIYFQGNSAPDKSGLPSDRFSAERTGGSVSTLTIQRTQQEDSAVYLCASSPRLARQETQYFGPGTRLLVL.

The chain is built from TRBV2 and TRBJ1-2; a weak D match, TRBD1 (6 bases). CDR3 length: 13 residues. V was cut by 4 bases and J by 7 bases, with 13 bases left in between. The V gene's germline CDR1 is SNHLY and CDR2 FYNNEI. This CDR3 is CASSALTGVGYTF. Here the CDR3 DNA reads TGTGCCAGCAGTGCCCTGACAGGTGTTGGCTACACCTTC.

V gene TRBV11-2 combines with J gene TRBJ2-1; TRBD2 matches at 11 bases. V was pared by 3 bases and J by 7 bases, with 14 bases of the junction left unmatched. Germline V CDR1 and CDR2: SGHAT, FQNNGV. This CDR3 is 18 amino acids long. CDR3 in DNA: TGTGCCAGCAGCTTCGGGACGGTAGCGGGAGGGTCAGGGAATGAGCAGTTCTTC. It codes for CASSFGTVAGGSGNEQFF.

This clone was detected once. The chain combines TRBV18 with TRBJ2-3; perhaps TRBD2 as D (5 bases). The germline V and J ends were trimmed by 5 bases and 6 bases, with 9 bases remaining between them. The V gene's germline CDR1 is KGHSH and CDR2 LQKENI. The CDR3 sequence is 12 residues long. CDR3 DNA sequence: TGTGCCAGCTCAGAGGGTACGGATACGCAGTATTTT. Protein product: CASSEGTDTQYF.

Notes on this clone: Additional DNA sequences in this sample encode the identical CDR3. This rearrangement joins TRBV5-4 to TRBJ2-1, with 10 bases identical to TRBD2. The CDR3 runs to 15 residues. V shed 1 base, J shed 4 bases, and the junction held 2 bases outside the gene matches. Germline V gene data show CDR1 as SGHNT and CDR2 as YYREEE (reference sequence). The CDR3 coding sequence is TGTGCCAGCAGCTTGCGGACTAGCGGATACAATGAGCAGTTCTTC. It translates to CASSLRTSGYNEQFF.

The V gene is TRBV5-6, the J gene TRBJ2-1, with D hard to call. Germline values: CDR1 SGHDT, CDR2 YYEEEE. Trimming took 2 bases from V and 10 from J, leaving 7 bases between them. CDR3 length equals 11 residues. The CDR3 DNA reads as TGTGCCAGCAGCTTTGACACAGAGCAGTTCTTC. It encodes CASSFDTEQFF.

The chain is built from TRBV25-1 and TRBJ1-4, with D uncertain. V was cut by 5 bases and J by 8 bases, with 12 bases left in between. The CDR3 is 13 amino acids. The germline gives CDR1 MGHDK, CDR2 SYGVNS. CDR3 sequence reads: CASSSGYREKLFF. The CDR3 DNA follows: TGTGCCAGCAGTTCGGGGTATCGGGAAAAACTGTTTTTT.

The chain carries TRBV29-1 and TRBJ2-5; 11 positions match TRBD1. The V gene end was trimmed by 3 bases and the J gene end by 5 bases; junction bases not matched to a gene: 5. CDR3 size: 14 residues. Germline loops: CDR1 SQVTM, CDR2 ANQGSEA. CDR3 protein: CSVEPGTGGETQYF. The DNA for the CDR3 is TGCAGCGTTGAGCCAGGGACAGGGGGGGAGACCCAGTACTTC.

The rearrangement links TRBV11-2 to TRBJ2-2; tentative D call: TRBD2 (5 bases). Between the trimmed V and J ends, which lost 7 bases and 7 bases, there was a span of 16 bases. The CDR3 loop spans 14 amino acids. Germline assignment: CDR1 SGHAT and CDR2 FQNNGV. CDR3 bases: TGTGCCAGCATCCTAAGGGAGTTAGGCGGGGAGCTGTTTTTT. Its protein is CASILRELGGELFF. The complete variable domain, with remaining parts taken from reference TRBV11-2 and TRBJ2-2, reads EAGVAQSPRYKIIEKRQSVAFWCNPISGHATLYWYQQILGQGPKLLIQFQNNGVVDDSQLPKDRFSAERLKGVDSTLKIQPAKLEDSAVYLCASILRELGGELFFGEGSRLTVL.

V usage is TRBV6-6 and J usage is TRBJ1-2; TRBD1 matches at 10 bases. The CDR3 covers 14 residues. Germline trimming cut 6 bases from V and 7 bases from J; bases unmatched to any gene: 8. Germline CDR1 MNHNY, CDR2 SVGAGI (reference sequence). The CDR3 is CASREGQGTGGYTF. CDR3 bases: TGTGCCAGCAGGGAGGGACAGGGGACAGGTGGCTACACCTTC.

This sequence joins TRBV11-2 and TRBJ2-3; TRBD2 agrees at 9 bases. Germline V CDR1 and CDR2: SGHAT, FQNNGV. V gave up 5 bases and J gave up 7 bases; unmatched junction bases: 13. The CDR3 is 16 amino acids. The CDR3 DNA reads TGTGCCAGCAGCCGCCGAGCGGGAGGAAGTGGGAATACGCAGTATTTT. Protein: CASSRRAGGSGNTQYF.

V and J are TRBV18 and TRBJ2-1, with D perhaps TRBD1 (6 bases). Germline CDR1 and CDR2: KGHSH and LQKENI. Trimming cost V 6 bases and J 7 bases, with 13 bases left between them. The CDR3 extends over 13 amino acids. The CDR3 loop is CASSPNTGNEQFF. The CDR3 DNA sequence: TGTGCCAGCTCCCCTAATACAGGGAATGAGCAGTTCTTC.

As for this clone: The sample contains more than one DNA sequence encoding this CDR3. The chain links TRBV5-1 to TRBJ2-5; the D gene is possibly TRBD1 (6 bases). The CDR3 totals 14 residues. Germline CDR1 SGHRS, CDR2 YFSETQ. V shed 0 bases and J shed 2 bases, with 8 bases lying between them. The CDR3 DNA sequence: TGCGCCAGCAGCTTGGGTCAGGGGCAAGAGACCCAGTACTTC. Encoded protein: CASSLGQGQETQYF.

The chain couples TRBV6-1 to TRBJ2-3; no reliable D call. CDR3 length: 17 amino acids. Trimming left V 1 base short and J 4 bases short, with 18 bases between. Germline lookup yields CDR1 MNHNS and CDR2 SASEGT. The DNA for the CDR3 is TGTGCCAGCAGTGAAGGGGTCAGTATAAACTCTCCAGATACGCAGTATTTT. Its translation: CASSEGVSINSPDTQYF.

This rearrangement joins TRBV30 to TRBJ2-5; D not certain. Germline V lookup: CDR1 GTSNPN, CDR2 SVGIG (reference sequence). The CDR3 is 13 residues long. The germline V and J ends were trimmed by 0 bases and 5 bases, with 10 bases remaining between them. CDR3 sequence: CAWSVILEETQYF. The CDR3 nucleotides read TGTGCCTGGAGTGTAATTTTAGAGGAGACCCAGTACTTC.

The rearrangement joins TRBV10-3 to TRBJ2-1; the match to TRBD2 covers 12 bases. The germline CDR1 and CDR2 sequences are ENHRY and SYGVKD. The CDR3 has 16 residues. J lost 2 bases, V lost 3 bases, and 2 bases had no gene match. The CDR3 DNA follows: TGTGCCATCAGTGACCGGACTAGCGGGGCCTACAATGAGCAGTTCTTC. The encoded protein is CAISDRTSGAYNEQFF.

The rearrangement uses TRBV30 and TRBJ2-5, with a weak D call TRBD1 (5 bases). Trimming cost V 3 bases and J 5 bases, with 13 bases left between them. The CDR3 has 13 amino acids. The germline CDR1 and CDR2 sequences are GTSNPN and SVGIG (reference sequence). The CDR3 region is CAWSLDSGETQYF. The CDR3 nucleotides read TGTGCCTGGAGCCTCGACAGTGGCGAGACCCAGTACTTC.

The chain combines TRBV19 with TRBJ1-5, with no clear D. Germline V gene lookup returns CDR1 LNHDA and CDR2 SQIVND (reference sequence). The CDR3 has 16 residues. The germline V and J ends were trimmed by 1 base and 3 bases, with 13 bases remaining between them. In DNA form, the CDR3 reads TGTGCCAGTAGTATAGGAGGTGGGCACATCAATCAGCCCCAGCATTTT. Its protein product is CASSIGGGHINQPQHF.

The CDR3: CASSPSPGRTDTQYF. The CDR3 nucleotides read TGCGCCAGCAGCCCATCCCCCGGGCGAACAGATACGCAGTATTTT. The gene calls are TRBV4-1 and TRBJ2-3; D is uncertain. CDR3 length: 15 residues. Trimming removed 4 bases at V and 3 bases at J, with 14 bases between. CDR1 is MGHRA and CDR2 is YSYEKL in the germline V gene.

This chain links TRBV30 with TRBJ1-1; possible D gene TRBD1, 6 bases. The V and J ends lost 8 bases and 5 bases respectively, with 21 bases between them. The CDR3 totals 14 residues. The germline gives CDR1 GTSNPN, CDR2 SVGIG (reference sequence). CDR3 in amino acids: CATGAADTWTEAFF. CDR3 nucleotides: TGTGCCACGGGGGCAGCGGATACCTGGACTGAAGCTTTCTTT.

The chain uses TRBV19 and TRBJ1-5, with no clear D. This CDR3 is 17 amino acids long. Trimming stripped 3 bases from V and 0 bases from J, with 15 bases between. The germline gives CDR1 LNHDA, CDR2 SQIVND (reference sequence). CDR3 loop: CASSILQSFYSNQPQHF. CDR3 coding DNA: TGTGCCAGTAGTATCCTGCAGTCCTTCTATAGCAATCAGCCCCAGCATTTT.

J is TRBJ1-3 and V is TRBV9, with TRBD1 matching 8 bases. The CDR3 contains 15 residues. Germline V gene data show CDR1 as SGDLS and CDR2 as YYNGEE. Trimming removed 0 bases from V and 4 bases from J; junction bases left unmatched: 3. CDR3 loop: CASSVAGGEGNTIYF. The DNA of the CDR3 is TGTGCCAGCAGCGTAGCAGGGGGCGAGGGAAACACCATATATTTT.

This chain connects TRBV29-1 to TRBJ2-5; TRBD2 matches 9 bases. Germline V gives CDR1 SQVTM, CDR2 ANQGSEA. The CDR3 consists of 14 residues. The ends lost 4 bases at V and 5 bases at J; junction bases unmatched: 8. For the CDR3, the DNA is TGCAGCGTTGGGGCGGGAGGGCTTGGGGAGACCCAGTACTTC. It translates to CSVGAGGLGETQYF. Together with reference TRBV29-1 and TRBJ2-5, the CDR3 gives the full variable domain: SAVISQKPSRDICQRGTSLTIQCQVDSQVTMMFWYRQQPGQSLTLIATANQGSEATYESGFVIDKFPISRPNLTFSTLTVSNMSPEDSSIYLCSVGAGGLGETQYFGPGTRLLVL.

This clone was observed a few times. In nucleotides, the CDR3 is TGTGCCAGCAGCTTTGAGGGCGAGGGGGAGACCCAGTACTTC. This codes for CASSFEGEGETQYF. V gene TRBV5-5 combines with J gene TRBJ2-5, with D perhaps being TRBD1 or TRBD2 (5 bases each). The germline V gene encodes CDR1 SGHKS and CDR2 YYEKEE (reference sequence). With 2 bases removed from V and 5 bases from J, the gap between germline ends came to 13 bases. CDR3 length: 14 residues. The full variable domain, in which reference TRBV5-5 and TRBJ2-5 provide the parts outside the CDR3, is DAGVTQSPTHLIKTRGQQVTLRCSPISGHKSVSWYQQVLGQGPQFIFQYYEKEERGRGNFPDRFSARQFPNYSSELNVNALLLGDSALYLCASSFEGEGETQYFGPGTRLLVL.